Each of the 20 T cell receptor beta chains below was sequenced from the same sample in a study of neurological immune-mediated disorders. TCRdb ran MiXCR on the 5' RACE reads and lists one entry per CDR3 protein. Counted here are fewer than 75,000 distinct CDR3 sequences, about 3.4% occurring once; the ten biggest clones make up about 4%. The sample consisted of PBMCs. These receptors all come from a man aged 40-50 years with multiple sclerosis.

This clonotype was counted at least ten times. The gene calls are TRBV24-1 and TRBJ1-5; D not certain. This CDR3 is built from 17 residues. V lost 4 bases to trimming and J lost 1 base, with 16 bases between them. From germline, CDR1 is KGHDR and CDR2 SFDVKD. In nucleotides, the CDR3 is TGTGCCACCAGTGAGACCCCCGCGGCCGGGAGCAATCAGCCCCAGCATTTT. It codes for CATSETPAAGSNQPQHF.

Turning to this clonotype: A much larger clone is a single base away; this may be a read error. The chain combines TRBV29-1 with TRBJ2-1; D may match TRBD1 or TRBD2 (5 bases each). CDR1 is SQVTM, CDR2 ANQGSEA, per germline. V was shortened by 6 bases and J by 8 bases, with 20 bases between the two germline ends. This CDR3 is 14 amino acids long. CDR3 sequence reads: CSVLRGKGSDEQFF. DNA for the CDR3: TGCAGCGTCCTACGGGGAAAGGGGTCAGATGAGCAGTTCTTC.

This clonotype was picked up many times. The chain employs TRBV10-2 and TRBJ2-7; D unclear. The germline V and J ends were trimmed by 5 bases and 0 bases, with 11 bases remaining between them. The germline V gene encodes CDR1 WSHSY and CDR2 SAAADI. CDR3 length: 14 residues. CDR3 protein: CASSKGSPSYEQYF. CDR3 nucleotide sequence: TGCGCCAGCAGTAAGGGCTCCCCCTCCTACGAGCAGTACTTC.

This clonotype has ten or more counts. The chain recombines TRBV20-1 with TRBJ1-5, with D possibly being TRBD1 (5 bases). The CDR3 extends over 15 amino acids. The germline CDR1 and CDR2 sequences are DFQATT and SNEGSKA (reference sequence). Trimming shortened V by 3 bases and J by 5 bases, and 17 bases separated the two germline ends. CDR3 sequence (DNA): TGCAGTGCTAGTACTCCGGACAATTGGTATCAGCCCCAGCATTTT. Its protein product is CSASTPDNWYQPQHF.

This clonotype appeared many times. The chain uses TRBV20-1 and TRBJ2-2, with D uncertain. Germline lookup yields CDR1 DFQATT and CDR2 SNEGSKA (reference sequence). The V end lost 0 bases, the J end lost 0 bases, and 14 bases lay between the germline ends. The CDR3 is made up of 17 amino acids. The CDR3 nucleotides read TGCAGTGCTAGAGATCACCTAGGATGGGCGAACACCGGGGAGCTGTTTTTT. Amino acid sequence: CSARDHLGWANTGELFF.

The table lists this clonotype with many counts. The rearrangement links TRBV5-1 to TRBJ2-1; 9 bases are a match to TRBD2. The V gene end was trimmed by 2 bases and the J gene end by 3 bases; junction bases not matched to a gene: 3. The CDR3 runs to 15 residues. CDR1 and CDR2 from the germline V gene are SGHRS and YFSETQ. The CDR3 nucleotides read TGCGCCAGCAGCTTCGGCGGGGGGGGCTACAATGAGCAGTTCTTC. It is translated as CASSFGGGGYNEQFF. The variable domain in full, completed from reference TRBV5-1 and TRBJ2-1, reads KAGVTQTPRYLIKTRGQQVTLSCSPISGHRSVSWYQQTPGQGLQFLFEYFSETQRNKGNFPGRFSGRQFSNSRSEMNVSTLELGDSALYLCASSFGGGGYNEQFFGPGTRLTVL.

This clonotype was observed at least ten times. The chain couples TRBV5-1 to TRBJ2-3; 7 bases align to TRBD2. There are 14 residues in the CDR3. J was trimmed by 2 bases and V by 2 bases; bases with no gene match: 2. Germline CDR1 reads SGHRS; CDR2 reads YFSETQ. This chain's CDR3 is CASSLGLVTDTQYF. The CDR3 nucleotides are TGCGCCAGCAGCTTAGGACTAGTCACAGATACGCAGTATTTT.

This clonotype showed up just once. Given a much more abundant clone one base away, this may be a read error. The chain couples TRBV14 to TRBJ2-5; D is unresolved. This CDR3 is built from 12 residues. V lost 6 bases to trimming and J lost 6 bases, with 11 bases between them. CDR1 is SGHDN, CDR2 FVKESK, per germline. The CDR3 reads CASRQFEKTQYF. The CDR3 DNA reads as TGTGCCAGCAGACAATTCGAAAAGACCCAGTACTTC.

This clonotype came up many times. This chain uses TRBV12-3 or TRBV12-4 with TRBJ2-5; D unresolved. This CDR3 has 13 amino acids. The ends were cut back, 8 bases at V and 2 bases at J, with 12 bases in the middle. The CDR3 loop is CASLRLGQETQYF. CDR3 in DNA: TGTGCCAGCCTTCGACTGGGGCAAGAGACCCAGTACTTC.

This clonotype was counted many times. This chain uses TRBV29-1 with TRBJ1-1; D remains unclear. Germline lookup yields CDR1 SQVTM and CDR2 ANQGSEA. This CDR3 spans 14 amino acids. Trimming stripped 4 bases from V and 1 base from J, with 13 bases between. The DNA of the CDR3 is TGCAGCGTTGGGGAATGGGGAGCGAACACTGAAGCTTTCTTT. Protein sequence: CSVGEWGANTEAFF.

Ten or more counts support this clonotype. V is TRBV5-1 and J is TRBJ1-1; no firm D call. CDR1 is SGHRS and CDR2 is YFSETQ in the germline V gene. CDR3 size: 14 residues. The V end was cut by 2 bases, the J end by 0 bases, with 8 bases between. DNA for the CDR3: TGCGCCAGCAGCTTTACAACCATGAACACTGAAGCTTTCTTT. Translating it yields CASSFTTMNTEAFF.

The sample holds many counts of this clonotype. The V and J genes are TRBV5-1 and TRBJ1-2, with TRBD1 as a possible D gene (6 bases). Germline CDR1 is SGHRS and CDR2 is YFSETQ. The V end lost 1 base, the J end lost 4 bases, and 14 bases lay between the germline ends. The CDR3 loop spans 15 amino acids. Here the CDR3 reads CASSLSPRGGYGYTF. The CDR3 DNA is TGCGCCAGCAGCTTGAGTCCCAGGGGAGGCTATGGCTACACCTTC.

Many counts were recorded for this clonotype. The chain couples TRBV18 to TRBJ2-5; TRBD2 aligns across 9 bases. V was clipped by 3 bases and J by 5 bases; unmatched bases: 10. From germline, CDR1 is KGHSH and CDR2 LQKENI. This CDR3 region has 16 residues. The CDR3 sequence: CASSPVSGSEVETQYF. CDR3 coding DNA: TGTGCCAGCTCACCCGTTAGCGGGAGTGAGGTGGAGACCCAGTACTTC.

This clonotype was seen ten or more times. The chain has TRBV29-1 and TRBJ1-4; 9 positions match TRBD1. Germline V gene lookup returns CDR1 SQVTM and CDR2 ANQGSEA. This CDR3 is 13 amino acids long. The V segment lost 4 bases and the J segment 8 bases; nucleotides outside the gene matches: 5. For the CDR3, the DNA is TGCAGCGTTGGAGACAGGGGGGGAGAAAAACTGTTTTTT. It is translated as CSVGDRGGEKLFF.

This clonotype was counted ten times or more. The chain couples TRBV6-5 to TRBJ2-5, with D perhaps TRBD1 (6 bases). V was clipped by 2 bases and J by 4 bases, with 29 bases between them. Germline assignment: CDR1 MNHEY and CDR2 SVGAGI. The CDR3 contains 20 residues. The CDR3 reads CASSYRADRDTRQSGETQYF. In DNA form, the CDR3 reads TGTGCCAGCAGTTACCGAGCGGACCGGGACACTAGACAATCAGGAGAGACCCAGTACTTC.

This clonotype was seen at least ten times. The chain recombines TRBV12-3 or TRBV12-4 with TRBJ2-7, with TRBD2 identical over 15 bases. This CDR3 is 14 amino acids long. V lost 4 bases and J lost 5; bases outside the gene matches: 0. CDR3 amino acids: CASSWTSGRDEQYF. DNA of the CDR3: TGTGCCAGCAGTTGGACTAGCGGGAGGGACGAGCAGTACTTC.

This clonotype has ten or more counts. The rearrangement links TRBV5-6 to TRBJ2-1; D is perhaps TRBD2 (6 bases). This CDR3 region has 13 residues. Trimming pared 2 bases from V and 7 bases from J, leaving 10 bases between. The V gene's germline CDR1 is SGHDT and CDR2 YYEEEE. CDR3 sequence (DNA): TGTGCCAGCAGCTTTTCCGGGGGAAATGAGCAGTTCTTC. The encoded protein is CASSFSGGNEQFF.

This clonotype was counted at least ten times. The rearrangement links TRBV5-5 to TRBJ2-7; 8 bases fit TRBD2. Germline lookup yields CDR1 SGHKS and CDR2 YYEKEE (reference sequence). The CDR3 runs 16 residues. J lost 1 base, V lost 0 bases, and 6 bases had no gene match. CDR3 nucleotides: TGTGCCAGCAGCTTGGATCTCGGGACTAGTTCCTACGAGCAGTACTTC. This translates into CASSLDLGTSSYEQYF.

This clonotype showed up many times. The rearrangement links TRBV12-3 or TRBV12-4 to TRBJ1-2; D is unclear. V lost 4 bases and J 11 bases, leaving 23 bases between the germline ends. There are 15 residues in the CDR3. This CDR3 reads CASSWIFSGSEVYTF. The CDR3 DNA reads as TGTGCCAGCAGTTGGATCTTCTCGGGTAGTGAAGTTTACACCTTC.

Ten or more counts support this clonotype. The chain couples TRBV7-9 to TRBJ2-3, with 8 bases lining up with TRBD2. The germline V gene encodes CDR1 SEHNR and CDR2 FQNEAQ (reference sequence). J was trimmed by 4 bases and V by 2 bases; bases with no gene match: 2. The CDR3 loop spans 14 amino acids. The CDR3 region has the DNA TGTGCCAGCAGCTTAACGGGAGGGCCAGATACGCAGTATTTT. Translation: CASSLTGGPDTQYF.